One sample yielded the 23 T cell receptor beta chains listed below, sequenced in a study of tumor-infiltrating lymphocytes in primary liver carcinoma. Alongside blood RNA obtained from unsorted whole blood, germline DNA was also extracted. cDNA specific to TCR beta was made from 500 ng of total RNA, with a constant-region primer employed for priming. Construction of TCR beta libraries relied on three successive nested multiplex PCR rounds employing slightly modified ARM-PCR. Rounds one and two of PCR, each of roughly 10 cycles, were primed with TRBV1-TRBV30 forward primers and a C-beta reverse primer. A single record per CDR3 protein comes from TCRdb applying MiXCR to the multiplex PCR reads. The sample lists around 330,000 distinct CDR3 sequences; 65% were seen once. Sequencing used peripheral blood. Every receptor here comes from a man aged 40-49 years with primary liver carcinoma and hepatitis B virus infection.

There are a few counts of this clonotype. The chain has TRBV6-1 and TRBJ1-2; possible D gene TRBD1, 5 bases. The germline CDR1 and CDR2 sequences are MNHNS and SASEGT. V was cut by 10 bases and J by 4 bases, with 19 bases left in between. This CDR3 comprises 14 residues. This chain's CDR3 is CATPEPGPRYGYTF. In DNA, the CDR3 is TGTGCCACCCCCGAACCGGGGCCTCGCTATGGCTACACCTTC.

Concerning this clonotype: A clone one base away is much larger, so this may be a read error. The chain employs TRBV4-3 and TRBJ2-1; TRBD2 is a possible D gene (6 bases). The CDR3 loop spans 15 amino acids. Germline lookup yields CDR1 LGHNA and CDR2 YSLEER. The CDR3 is CAISQEARGGDEQFF. CDR3 nucleotide sequence: TGCGCCATCAGCCAAGAGGCGAGGGGAGGCGATGAGCAGTTCTTC.

With regard to this clonotype: This may stem from a read error, because a much larger clone lies one nucleotide away. The chain employs TRBV5-6 and TRBJ2-2; possibly TRBD1 for D (6 bases). Germline CDR1 SGHDT, CDR2 YYEEEE. This CDR3 contains 15 residues. Between the trimmed V and J ends, which lost 1 base and 7 bases, there was a span of 14 bases. The CDR3 DNA sequence: TGTGCCAGCAGCTTGCTGGACAGAGAGATCGGGGAGCTGTTTTTT. Encoded protein: CASSLLDREIGELFF.

The chain joins TRBV5-1 to TRBJ2-3, with a possible D match to TRBD1 (6 bases). This CDR3 region has 15 residues. Trimming removed 9 bases from V and 5 bases from J, with 22 bases in between. Germline CDR1 SGHRS, CDR2 YFSETQ. CDR3 loop: CANILEAGAIDTQYF. CDR3 nucleotide sequence: TGCGCCAACATCCTTGAGGCAGGGGCCATAGATACGCAGTATTTT.

The J gene is TRBJ2-1, the V gene TRBV14, with D perhaps matching TRBD2 (5 bases). V lost 4 bases to trimming and J lost 5 bases, with 9 bases between them. CDR3 length equals 13 residues. Germline CDR1 reads SGHDN; CDR2 reads FVKESK. The CDR3 DNA is TGTGCCAGCAGCCTTCCAGCGGACAATGAGCAGTTCTTC. Translating it yields CASSLPADNEQFF.

This clonotype was detected a few times. The V and J genes are TRBV30 and TRBJ2-1, with D unclear. Germline loops: CDR1 GTSNPN, CDR2 SVGIG (reference sequence). Deletions cut 1 base from V and 9 bases from J, with 7 bases between. The CDR3 runs 11 residues. The CDR3: CAWSDEREQFF. The CDR3 nucleotides read TGTGCCTGGAGTGATGAACGTGAGCAGTTCTTC.

The chain recombines TRBV29-1 with TRBJ2-7; D may correspond to TRBD1 or TRBD2 (5 bases each). This CDR3 is built from 13 residues. CDR1 is SQVTM, CDR2 ANQGSEA, per germline. CDR3 amino acids: CSLATRQSYEQYF. CDR3 DNA: TGCAGTCTTGCTACTAGACAGAGCTACGAGCAGTACTTC.

The V gene is TRBV6-2 or TRBV6-3, the J gene TRBJ2-3, with D unclear. Trimming took 4 bases from V and 6 from J, leaving 14 bases between them. Per the germline V gene, CDR1 is MNHEY and CDR2 is SVGEGT. The CDR3 runs 14 residues. The CDR3 DNA follows: TGTGCCAGCAGTTGCGACACATTCACGGATACGCAGTATTTT. This encodes CASSCDTFTDTQYF.

Details on this clonotype: This may stem from a read error, because a much larger clone lies one nucleotide away. V gene TRBV12-3 or TRBV12-4 combines with J gene TRBJ2-7; TRBD1 matches 9 bases. This CDR3 is 13 amino acids long. The CDR3 coding sequence is TGTGCCAGCAGTGTAGGACAGGGGTACGAGCAGCACTTC. This translates into CASSVGQGYEQHF.

This chain uses TRBV5-1 with TRBJ1-1; 9 nucleotides align to TRBD1. Germline V CDR1 and CDR2: SGHRS, YFSETQ. After removal of 6 bases from V and 1 base from J, the junction contained 7 bases not matched to a gene. This CDR3 spans 15 amino acids. CDR3 region: CASTYRTGENTEAFF. As DNA, the CDR3 is TGCGCCAGCACCTACCGGACAGGGGAGAACACTGAAGCTTTCTTT.

The chain links TRBV11-3 to TRBJ2-3; 12 bases align to TRBD1. V dropped 6 bases and J dropped 14; count of bases not matched to a gene: 15. The CDR3 extends over 15 amino acids. Germline V lookup: CDR1 SGHNT, CDR2 YENEEA. In nucleotides, the CDR3 is TGTGCCAGCAGTTCCGGGACAGGGGGCTCGGATAAGCGGTATTTT. Amino acids: CASSSGTGGSDKRYF.

As for this clonotype: A much more abundant neighbour one base away suggests this may be a read error. The chain recombines TRBV12-3 or TRBV12-4 with TRBJ2-5; 7 positions match TRBD1. V dropped 5 bases and J dropped 7; count of bases not matched to a gene: 4. There are 12 residues in the CDR3. CDR3 in amino acids: CASSNKGATQYF. The DNA of the CDR3 is TGTGCCAGCAGTAACAAGGGGGCGACCCAGTACTTC.

Turning to this clonotype: This clone may be a read error of a much larger clone one base away. It is likely a read error, because the conserved phenylalanine at the end of the CDR3 is missing. V is TRBV29-1 and J is TRBJ2-3, with 8 bases identical to TRBD1. CDR3 length: 14 amino acids. Germline lookup yields CDR1 SQVTM and CDR2 ANQGSEA. V was pared by 8 bases and J by 5 bases, with 12 bases of the junction left unmatched. The CDR3, as DNA: TGCAGCTCCTGGACAGGGACCAGGGGAGATACGCAGTATCTT. This codes for CSSWTGTRGDTQYL.

This clonotype was detected once. Just one base apart from a much larger clone, this may be a read error. The chain has TRBV4-1 and TRBJ2-2; D remains ambiguous. The CDR3 spans 14 residues. CDR1 is MGHRA, CDR2 YSYEKL, per germline. The CDR3, as DNA: TGCTCCAGCAGCCAAGCCTCAGATCCCGGGGAGCTGTTTTTT. Translation: CSSSQASDPGELFF.

Points on this clonotype: A read error may be the cause here, since a much bigger clone is one base away. CDR3 amino acids: CTSSHPGTGVYNEQFF. CDR3 bases: TGTACCAGCAGTCATCCCGGGACAGGGGTCTACAATGAGCAGTTCTTC. The V and J genes are TRBV6-2 or TRBV6-3 and TRBJ2-1; 10 bases map to TRBD1. Germline V gene data show CDR1 as MNHEY and CDR2 as SVGEGT. The CDR3 has 16 residues.

Note on this clonotype: Relative to the germline gene, one junction end is altered; a read error may explain this. The chain is built from TRBV11-2 and TRBJ2-1, with D possibly TRBD2 on 6 matching bases. The CDR3 totals 15 residues. In germline, CDR1 is SGHAT, CDR2 FQNNGV. The CDR3: CASRLVSGEGSEHFF. As DNA, the CDR3 is TGTGCCAGCAGATTAGTGTCGGGGGAAGGTAGTGAGCACTTCTTC.

V is TRBV7-3 and J is TRBJ2-1; D not resolved. The CDR3 loop spans 13 amino acids. V shed 4 bases and J shed 8 bases, with 12 bases lying between them. The germline V gene encodes CDR1 SGHTA and CDR2 FQGTGA. The CDR3 DNA is TGTGCCAGCAGCTCACGGCCGAGCGATGAGCAGTTCTTC. It codes for CASSSRPSDEQFF.

Regarding this clonotype: One end of the junction varies from germline; a read error may be responsible. The chain combines TRBV11-2 with TRBJ2-1; a weak D match, TRBD1 (6 bases). This CDR3 is 16 amino acids long. The germline CDR1 and CDR2 sequences are SGHAT and FQNNGV. The DNA for the CDR3 is TGTGCCAGCAACTTAGGGGCAGGGGCCCCCTACAGTGAGCAGTTCTTC. Translated, it gives CASNLGAGAPYSEQFF.

The genes are TRBV12-3 or TRBV12-4 and TRBJ2-3; either TRBD1 or TRBD2 may supply D (6 bases each). V was trimmed by 11 bases and J by 8 bases, leaving 20 bases between them. This CDR3 spans 13 amino acids. The CDR3: CACNLGGVSTQYF. The CDR3, as DNA: TGTGCCTGCAACCTGGGGGGCGTCAGTACGCAGTATTTT.

Notes on this clonotype: A much larger clonotype is one base distant, so this may be a read error. The final CDR3 position lacks the conserved phenylalanine or tryptophan, pointing to a likely read error. The chain recombines TRBV4-1 with TRBJ2-7; D is perhaps TRBD1 (6 bases). Trimming took 1 base from V and 6 from J, leaving 19 bases between them. The CDR3 has 16 amino acids. CDR1 and CDR2 (germline): MGHRA, YSYEKL. The CDR3 DNA sequence: TGCGCCAGCAGCCAAGGGGACAAGTCGCCTTGGCGCGAGCAGTACCTC. Its protein is CASSQGDKSPWREQYL.

The V gene is TRBV5-1, the J gene TRBJ2-7, with TRBD2 as a possible D gene (6 bases). Germline CDR1 and CDR2: SGHRS and YFSETQ. Trimming cost V 3 bases and J 5 bases, with 12 bases left between them. This CDR3 contains 13 residues. The DNA for the CDR3 is TGCGCCAGCAGCTGGGGGGTGCGGGACGAGCAGTACTTC. Protein product: CASSWGVRDEQYF.

With regard to this clonotype: A single base separates this from a much larger clone, so it may be a read error. The chain combines TRBV7-8 with TRBJ2-5; D tentatively fits TRBD1 or TRBD2 (5 bases each). The CDR3 loop spans 14 amino acids. Germline V gene sequence: CDR1 SGHVS, CDR2 FQNEAQ. The V end lost 3 bases, the J end lost 1 base, and 9 bases lay between the germline ends. CDR3 coding DNA: TGTGCCAGCAGCTTGATAGGGACCCAAGAGACCCAGTACTTC. Amino acid sequence: CASSLIGTQETQYF. The variable domain in full, completed from reference TRBV7-8 and TRBJ2-5, reads GAGVSQSPRYKVAKRGQDVALRCDPISGHVSLFWYQQALGQGPEFLTYFQNEAQLDKSGLPSDRFFAERPEGSVSTLKIQRTQQEDSAVYLCASSLIGTQETQYFGPGTRLLVL.

Regarding this clonotype: A read error may account for a junction end that differs from germline. The V call is TRBV11-3, the J call TRBJ2-1; 7 nucleotides align to TRBD2. CDR1 SGHNT and CDR2 YENEEA come from the germline V gene. CDR3 length equals 13 residues. The CDR3 loop reads CAISRTRLDEQLF. The DNA for the CDR3 is TGTGCCATCAGCAGGACTAGGCTCGATGAGCAGTTATTC.